The clone carrying this TCR beta chain was seen a few times. What it binds is not known. This entry comes from a study of identical twins. This CDR3 has 15 amino acids. The germline gives CDR1 LGHDT, CDR2 YNNKEL (reference sequence). V was pared by 1 base and J by 4 bases, with 6 bases of the junction left unmatched. Overall study findings and caveats: Zero-insertion findings could be partly confounded by invariant cells (MAIT and iNKT cells). Conclusions came from cross-sectional statistical analysis, not from following the same donors. Fewer insertions characterized abundant cord blood beta clonotypes, whereas memory repertoires showed none.

Each cDNA held unique molecular identifiers, and template switching gave it a universal primer site. TCRdb independently ran MiXCR on the 5' RACE reads; one entry per CDR3 protein. The sample lists approximately 470,000 distinct CDR3 sequences; 12% to 15% were seen once. This sample also appeared in a second study, on yellow fever vaccine responses in identical twins.

The specimen was CD4+ T cells sorted from blood. J is TRBJ2-7 and V is TRBV3-1, with TRBD1 matching over 8 bases. The origin of this receptor is a woman between 18 and 30 years old in good health. In nucleotides, the CDR3 is TGTGCCAGCAGCCAAGGGGGACAGGAGAGGTACGAGCAGTACTTC. Residues: CASSQGGQERYEQYF.